Listed below are T cell receptor beta chains from one sample, sequenced in a study of beta chain features in type 1 diabetes. Sequencing was performed with immunoSEQ multiplex PCR; in TCRdb, only in-frame clones are kept and a portion is missing. The sample shows around 310,000 clones, roughly 11% of them seen only once. The sample was naive CD4+ T cells from blood. The source is a woman in her thirties in good health. The CDR3 runs from the conserved cysteine through the conserved F or W. A D gene is named only where the DNA matches it firmly. The size field is filled for only some rows; it gives once, few, many or a size class.

d_gene	abundance	v_gene	j_gene	CDR3nt	CDR3aa
.	.	TRBV13	TRBJ2-2	TGTGCCAGCAGCTCCGGGATATTTATAGGGGAGCTGTTTTTT	CASSSGIFIGELFF
TRBD1	few	TRBV11-1	TRBJ2-1	TGTGCCAGCAGCTTATCGTCGGGACAGCACAATGAGCAGTTCTTC	CASSLSSGQHNEQFF
.	few	TRBV5-6	TRBJ2-5	TGTGCCAGCAGCTACAGGGCCCCTTTACAAGAGACCCAGTACTTC	CASSYRAPLQETQYF
TRBD1	few	TRBV13	TRBJ2-5	TGTGCCAGCAGCTTAGGTGGGCAGGGGGCGCTCCCAGAGACCCAGTACTTC	CASSLGGQGALPETQYF
TRBD2	many	TRBV29-1	TRBJ2-7	TGCAGCGTTCAATCTAGCGGGAGGAGCGAGCAGTACTTC	CSVQSSGRSEQYF
.	few	TRBV7-2	TRBJ2-3	TGTGCCAGCAGCTTAGGTGGGGCCACCACAGATACGCAGTATTTT	CASSLGGATTDTQYF
TRBD2	.	TRBV9	TRBJ2-5	TGTGCCAGCAGCGTAGGGGACAGGACTAGCGGGGACCAAGAGACCCAGTACTTC	CASSVGDRTSGDQETQYF
.	few	TRBV19	TRBJ2-7	TGTGCCAGTAGAGTCGGAGGGGCCAGCCCCTACGAGCAGTACTTC	CASRVGGASPYEQYF
TRBD1	few	TRBV18	TRBJ2-7	TGTGCCAGCTCGCAAGGACAGGGGGGCTACGAGCAGTACTTC	CASSQGQGGYEQYF
TRBD1	few	TRBV28	TRBJ2-5	TGTGCCAGCAGTTCGGGACAGGACCAAGAGACCCAGTACTTC	CASSSGQDQETQYF
.	.	TRBV4-3	TRBJ1-5	TGCGCCAGCAGCCAAGAATTCGGGCAGGGGCATAATCAGCCCCAGCATTTT	CASSQEFGQGHNQPQHF
TRBD1	few	TRBV5-8	TRBJ2-2	TGTGCCAGCAGACCGTACAGGGGGCGCGGGTCCGGGGAGCTGTTTTTT	CASRPYRGRGSGELFF
TRBD1	few	TRBV27	TRBJ2-1	TGTGCCAGCAGTTTGAGGTGGGGGACAGGGGGCAACGAGCAGTTCTTC	CASSLRWGTGGNEQFF
TRBD2	few	TRBV5-6	TRBJ2-7	TGTGCCAGCAGCCCGCGGGGGGACCGGACCTACGAGCAGTACTTC	CASSPRGDRTYEQYF
.	few	TRBV4-3	TRBJ1-4	TGCGCCAGCAGCCAAGGACAGACTAGAGAAAAACTGTTTTTT	CASSQGQTREKLFF